A selection of T cell receptor beta chains follows, all from one sample in a study of blood T cell repertoires in COVID-19. Sequencing used immunoSEQ multiplex PCR; TCRdb keeps in-frame clones, though not all of them. The data contain under 200,000 clones, about four fifths of them seen just once; the ten biggest clones take up roughly 3.4%. The material sequenced was PBMCs or T cells enriched from blood (not recorded which). These receptors originate from a woman between 55 and 75 years old who had recovered from COVID-19. Both conserved end residues are part of each CDR3.

V gene | CDR3 length | CDR3 protein
TRBV21-1 | 19 | CASSNNPGQGGYSNQPQHF
TRBV11-2 | 14 | CASSLVQEGETQYF
TRBV3-1/TRBV3-2 | 15 | CASSQGAGFGTEAFF
TRBV5-1 | 14 | CASSLGGVRDEQYF
TRBV5-1 | 15 | CASSERGGSNSPLHF
TRBV5-1 | 13 | CASSLTHSDTQYF
TRBV19 | 12 | CASTLRDQPQHF
TRBV3-1/TRBV3-2 | 15 | CASGGRLAGGETQYF
TRBV11-2 | 16 | CASSERTSGGYNEQFF
TRBV7-7 | 15 | CASSQIGQGPETQYF
TRBV6-5 | 16 | CASSSETGSVEETQYF
TRBV5-4 | 14 | CASSQSRGGETQYF
TRBV6-6 | 16 | CASSYGTGKWDQPQHF
TRBV5-1 | 15 | CASSYTGTGSTEAFF
TRBV20-1 | 14 | CSASIQGAKYGYTF
TRBV9 | 14 | CASSGEGGTLEQFF
TRBV18 | 13 | CASSPDSNQPQHF
TRBV21-1 | 17 | CASSKKSPKEAHYGYTF
TRBV14 | 15 | CASSPGQKWGYGYTF
TRBV11-2 | 14 | CAAEDSGRPYEQYF
TRBV7-3 | 17 | CASSKGTSGGSYNEQFF
TRBV2 | 16 | CASSVPAGSSYNEQFF
TRBV4-1 | 15 | CASSQRTETNTEAFF
TRBV7-3 | 16 | CASSSGTSGVSDTQYF